This TCR beta chain was obtained from a study of blood T cells in healthy people across ages. Study results and limitations: Expanded clonotype changes were possibly confounded by unknown donor CMV status. Both naive CD4+ cell counts and diversity were greater in long-lived donors than in aged donors. Older age went with lower TCR beta diversity per million T cells, in a roughly linear way.

A sample-barcoded 5' primer and a J-beta primer mix were used in a second PCR of about 6 to 11 cycles. TCRdb re-analysed the 5' RACE reads in MiXCR, keeping a single row per CDR3 protein. This table has 700,000 to 1,000,000 distinct CDR3 sequences, approximately 44% appearing once. Only a few counts were recorded for this clonotype. Its specificity is not known. CDR1 is MNHEY and CDR2 is SVGEGT in the germline V gene. V gave up 11 bases and J gave up 6 bases, with 11 bases separating them. CDR3 size: 11 residues. The material sequenced was blood. The clonotype comes from a man aged 60-69 years in good health. The rearrangement links TRBV6-2 or TRBV6-3 to TRBJ2-4, with a weak D call TRBD2 (5 bases). CDR3 protein: CAGGSGNIQYF. The CDR3 nucleotides are TGTGCCGGAGGATCGGGAAACATTCAGTACTTC.